Listed below are T cell receptor beta chains from one sample, sequenced in a study of T cells after yellow fever vaccination. Using its own MiXCR run on the 5' RACE reads, TCRdb lists one record per CDR3 protein. The sample yields around 500,000 distinct CDR3 sequences, 21% seen once. This sample comprised PBMCs, obtained approximately 22 days after the first yellow fever vaccination. Receptors originate from a man younger than 35 who received the YFV17D yellow fever vaccine. Both conserved end residues are part of each CDR3. D genes are given only for firm matches. A row's size may be missing; if present it is once, few, many or a size class.

size,J,V,D,DNA,CDR3
few,TRBJ2-3,TRBV7-6,-,TGTGCCAGCAGCTTCACGGTGGAATCAGATACGCAGTATTTT,CASSFTVESDTQYF
few,TRBJ2-2,TRBV11-2,-,TGTGCCAGCAGCTTAGGCCACGCCGGGGAGCTGTTTTTT,CASSLGHAGELFF
-,TRBJ2-1,TRBV27,-,TGTGCCAGCAGTTTAGGGGATCCTAGCTCCTACAATGAGCAGTTCTTC,CASSLGDPSSYNEQFF
few,TRBJ1-6,TRBV19,-,TGTGCCAGTAGCCCGGGGCGTCTAGCGGGGTCACCCCTCCACTTT,CASSPGRLAGSPLHF
few,TRBJ1-2,TRBV6-2/TRBV6-3,-,TGTGCCAGCACCTACATGGGGGCTGGCTATGGCTACACCTTC,CASTYMGAGYGYTF
-,TRBJ2-1,TRBV4-3,TRBD2,TGCGCCAGCAGCCTTATCGGGACTAGCGGGCACAATGAGCAGTTCTTC,CASSLIGTSGHNEQFF
few,TRBJ2-5,TRBV24-1,-,TGTGCCACCAGTGATCAGGGCGAAGGGACCCAGTACTTC,CATSDQGEGTQYF
-,TRBJ2-1,TRBV9,-,TGTGCCAGCAGCGTAGCTTCCTACAATGAGCAGTTCTTC,CASSVASYNEQFF
-,TRBJ1-2,TRBV5-1,-,TGCGCCAGCAGCTTGGCCAGTGGGGCTGCGGGCAACTATGGCTACACCTTC,CASSLASGAAGNYGYTF
-,TRBJ2-3,TRBV30,-,TGTGCCTGGAGTCGGACGCAGTCCTGGCAGTATTTT,CAWSRTQSWQYF
-,TRBJ1-5,TRBV2,TRBD1,TGTGCCAGCGCCATAAGAGGGGGCGGCAATCAGCCCCAGCATTTT,CASAIRGGGNQPQHF
few,TRBJ2-2,TRBV30,-,TGTGCCTGGGTAGAACAGGCCGGGGAGCTGTTTTTT,CAWVEQAGELFF
few,TRBJ1-1,TRBV3-1,-,TGTGCCAGCAGTTCGTTCTCTGAAGCTTTCTTT,CASSSFSEAFF
-,TRBJ1-5,TRBV7-6,-,TGTGCCAGCAGTTCCACCCTTGACAGGTGGGATCAGCCCCAGCATTTT,CASSSTLDRWDQPQHF
-,TRBJ1-2,TRBV7-2,TRBD1,TGTGCCAGCAGCCCCCAGCAGGGGGGACACGGCTACACCTTC,CASSPQQGGHGYTF
-,TRBJ1-4,TRBV5-1,TRBD1,TGCGCCAGCAGCTCCGGGACAGGGGTTGGTGAAAAACTGTTTTTT,CASSSGTGVGEKLFF
-,TRBJ1-5,TRBV7-9,TRBD1,TGTGCCAGCGGCCCGGGACAGTGGAGCAATCAGCCCCAGCATTTT,CASGPGQWSNQPQHF
few,TRBJ2-4,TRBV6-5,TRBD1,TGTGCCAGCAGTTACACCGGACAGGGAGTTTACATTCAGTACTTC,CASSYTGQGVYIQYF
-,TRBJ2-3,TRBV28,-,TGTGCCAGCGACCGACAGGCCCTATTCGGAACAGATACGCAGTATTTT,CASDRQALFGTDTQYF
-,TRBJ2-5,TRBV4-3,TRBD1,TGCGCCAGCAGCCAAGATTTAAGGGGGCCGGGAGAGACCCAGTACTTC,CASSQDLRGPGETQYF
-,TRBJ2-3,TRBV12-3/TRBV12-4,-,TGTGCCAGCAGTAGTCCTCCCGGCACAGATACGCAGTATTTT,CASSSPPGTDTQYF
once,TRBJ2-5,TRBV7-2,-,TGTGCCAGCAGCTTAGGAGGTCACTCCCAAGAGACCCAGTACTTC,CASSLGGHSQETQYF
many,TRBJ2-1,TRBV7-9,-,TGTGCCAGCAGCTCAGAGGTGGCAGGGTTCGATGAGCAGTTCTTC,CASSSEVAGFDEQFF
-,TRBJ2-5,TRBV2,TRBD2,TGTGCCAGCAGTGAATTCATCCTCCGGGACTACCTATCTGGTTTC,CASSEFILRDYLSGF
few,TRBJ2-5,TRBV5-1,-,TGCGCCAGCAGCTGGAGCGGACTAGAGACCCAGTACTTC,CASSWSGLETQYF
-,TRBJ2-1,TRBV28,-,TGTGCCGCCCTCGGGGCTACCCGCTCCTACAATGAGCAGTTCTTC,CAALGATRSYNEQFF
-,TRBJ2-5,TRBV29-1,TRBD2,TGCAGCGTTGGGGTGGGACTAGCGGGGTCAGAGACCCAGTACTTC,CSVGVGLAGSETQYF
few,TRBJ2-1,TRBV28,TRBD2,TGTGCCAGCAACCCTCCTAGCGGGGGGAGGTACAATGAGCAGTTCTTC,CASNPPSGGRYNEQFF
-,TRBJ2-1,TRBV7-2,-,TGTGCCAGCAGCTTAGTTGGTTTTGCTAGCTCCTACAATGAGCAGTTCTTC,CASSLVGFASSYNEQFF
-,TRBJ1-2,TRBV29-1,-,TGCAGCGTTGAAGGGGACTATAGGGAACGGGGCTACACCTTC,CSVEGDYRERGYTF
many,TRBJ2-2,TRBV6-1,TRBD1,TGTGCCAGCAGGCCGGGACAGGGGTACACCGGGGAGCTGTTTTTT,CASRPGQGYTGELFF
few,TRBJ2-5,TRBV7-2,TRBD2,TGTGCCAGCAGCGCTAGTCTAGCGGGGTCGAGGGAGACCCAGTACTTC,CASSASLAGSRETQYF
-,TRBJ2-5,TRBV18,-,TGTGCCAGCTCACCGCGAGTGGACGAGACCCAGTACTTC,CASSPRVDETQYF
-,TRBJ2-3,TRBV20-1,TRBD1,TGCAGTGCCCTAAAGTCGACAGGGGGCTTCACAGATACGCAGTATTTT,CSALKSTGGFTDTQYF
once,TRBJ1-1,TRBV7-3,-,TGTGCCAGCAGGGCAGACCGGAACACTGAAGCTATCTTT,CASRADRNTEAIF
-,TRBJ2-3,TRBV7-9,-,TGTGCCAGCAGCGCCCCTTCAGCGGATACGCAGTATTTT,CASSAPSADTQYF
few,TRBJ1-2,TRBV3-1,-,TGTGCCAGCAGCCAAGAGGGGGAGTACACCTTC,CASSQEGEYTF
few,TRBJ2-7,TRBV6-6,-,TGTGCCAGCAGTTACGCCCTCCCCTACGAGCAGTACTTC,CASSYALPYEQYF
-,TRBJ2-2,TRBV7-2,-,TGTGCCAGCAGCTTAGCTGACGGAGCCGGGGAGCTGTTTTTT,CASSLADGAGELFF
-,TRBJ2-5,TRBV19,TRBD2,TGTGCCAGTAGTATAGGGGCTAGCGGGGTTGAGACCCAGTACTTC,CASSIGASGVETQYF
-,TRBJ2-3,TRBV10-3,-,TGTGCCATCCTGGTCGATGCTAGCGGCACAGATACGCAGTATTTT,CAILVDASGTDTQYF
-,TRBJ1-6,TRBV5-1,-,TGCGCCAGCAGCTTAACAGTCGGGATTCGGTCACCCCTCCACTTT,CASSLTVGIRSPLHF
-,TRBJ2-3,TRBV29-1,TRBD2,TGCAGCGTTGACGGGGGGGCCGGGACAGATACGCAGTATTTT,CSVDGGAGTDTQYF
-,TRBJ1-2,TRBV10-3,-,TGTGCCACCGAGAGGGGAGGAGGCTACACCTTC,CATERGGGYTF
few,TRBJ2-2,TRBV20-1,TRBD2,TGCAGTGCTAGAGATCTCACTAGCGGGGGGAAGTCGGAGCTGTTTTTT,CSARDLTSGGKSELFF
few,TRBJ2-1,TRBV19,TRBD2,TGTGCCAGTAGTAAGGGGACTAGCCCGCGGGATGAGCAGTTCTTC,CASSKGTSPRDEQFF
-,TRBJ2-5,TRBV25-1,-,TGTGCCAGCGAGTCTAGCGTGAAAGAGACCCAGTACTTC,CASESSVKETQYF
few,TRBJ2-1,TRBV7-9,-,TGTGCCAGCAGGCGAGGGGGGCAGGTCTCCTACAATGAGCAGTTCTTC,CASRRGGQVSYNEQFF
few,TRBJ1-6,TRBV14,-,TGTGCCAGCAGCCACGGGGGAGCTACCCATTATAATTCACCCCTCCACTTT,CASSHGGATHYNSPLHF
-,TRBJ1-5,TRBV5-1,-,TGCGCCAGCAGCTTGGAAGGGGGACTCCGCCAGCCCCAGCATTTT,CASSLEGGLRQPQHF
few,TRBJ2-1,TRBV27,TRBD1,TGTGCCAGCAGTAGTAAACAGGGGACCTACAATGAGCAGTTCTTC,CASSSKQGTYNEQFF
many,TRBJ2-7,TRBV7-2,-,TGTGCCAGCAGCTCGCACCCTATTGGGGGCGAGCAGTACTTC,CASSSHPIGGEQYF
few,TRBJ1-2,TRBV10-2,TRBD1,TGCGCCAGCAGGATACAGGGGGCGGATGGCTACACCTTC,CASRIQGADGYTF
few,TRBJ1-6,TRBV5-1,-,TGCGCCAGCAGCTATGCCGACAGAAATTCACCCCTCCACTTT,CASSYADRNSPLHF
-,TRBJ2-3,TRBV19,-,TGTGCCAGTAGTACCACTCGGGATACGCAGTATTTT,CASSTTRDTQYF
-,TRBJ2-1,TRBV7-2,-,TGTGCCAGCAGCCCACACTACAATGAGCAGTTCTTC,CASSPHYNEQFF
few,TRBJ1-5,TRBV20-1,-,TGCAGTGCCAGTCAGTACAATCAGCCCCAGCATTTT,CSASQYNQPQHF
many,TRBJ1-1,TRBV6-5,-,TGTGCCAGCAGTTACAGGTCGGCAGGGGCCACTGAAGCTTTCTTT,CASSYRSAGATEAFF
-,TRBJ1-4,TRBV5-1,TRBD1,TGCGCCAGCAGCCCCCAGGGGGCCGGAGAAAAACTGTTTTTT,CASSPQGAGEKLFF